This TCR beta chain was profiled in a study of blood T cell repertoires in COVID-19. As for the study in general: From T cells, B-cell-depleted T cells, or PBMCs came the material, which was cDNA or gDNA.

Some clones are missing from TCRdb's copy, which holds only in-frame ones; the method was immunoSEQ multiplex PCR. The sample includes some 160,000 clones, around 83% of them seen just once. This CDR3 spans 14 amino acids. CDR1 is MNHEY, CDR2 SVGAGI, per germline. Trimming shortened V by 5 bases and J by 3 bases, and 11 bases separated the two germline ends. The TCR was taken from a human donor in a cohort sampled during active COVID-19. The chain is built from TRBV6-5 and TRBJ1-5; weak D call: TRBD1 (5 bases). The sample consisted of peripheral blood. The chain's CDR3 is CASSLDSTNQPQHF. The CDR3 DNA reads as TGTGCCAGCAGTCTCGACAGCACCAATCAGCCCCAGCATTTT.